The clone carrying this T cell receptor beta chain was observed at least ten times. MiXCR, run by TCRdb on the 5' RACE reads, gives a single entry per CDR3 protein. This table holds roughly 27,000 distinct CDR3 sequences, approximately 4.8% found once. This entry comes from a study of early T cells in non-severe SARS-CoV-2 infection. The V gene's germline CDR1 is MNHEY and CDR2 SVGEGT. V lost 5 bases and J lost 2; bases outside the gene matches: 3. The CDR3 has 14 amino acids. Sequences were obtained from whole blood. This rearrangement joins TRBV6-2 or TRBV6-3 to TRBJ2-7; 10 positions match TRBD2. The receptor's source is an adult who was a healthcare worker with PCR-confirmed SARS-CoV-2 infection or an uninfected control (not recorded which). CDR3 sequence: CASSGSGGTYEQYF. The CDR3, as DNA: TGTGCCAGCAGTGGTAGCGGGGGGACCTACGAGCAGTACTTC.